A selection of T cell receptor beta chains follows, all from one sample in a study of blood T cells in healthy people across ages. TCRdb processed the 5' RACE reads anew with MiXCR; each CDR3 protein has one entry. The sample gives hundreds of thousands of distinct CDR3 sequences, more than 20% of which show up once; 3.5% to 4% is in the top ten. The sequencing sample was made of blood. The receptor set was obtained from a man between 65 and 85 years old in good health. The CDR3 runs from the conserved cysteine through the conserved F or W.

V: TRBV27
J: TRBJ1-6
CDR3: CAGSLSTGGNSPLHF

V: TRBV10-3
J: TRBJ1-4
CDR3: CAISPHREPNEKLFF

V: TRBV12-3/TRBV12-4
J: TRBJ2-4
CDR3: CASTILGQNIQYF

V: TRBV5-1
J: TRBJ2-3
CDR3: CASSSDSGSATDTQYF

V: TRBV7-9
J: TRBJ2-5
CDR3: CASSSSSGGQETQYF

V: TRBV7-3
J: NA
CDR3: CSSSLGTGTGVSYEQYF

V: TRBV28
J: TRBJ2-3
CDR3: CANRDSSTDTQYF

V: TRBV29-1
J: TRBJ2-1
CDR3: CSVFIAESSYNEQFF

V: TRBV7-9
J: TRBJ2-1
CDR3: CASSLEFDEQFF

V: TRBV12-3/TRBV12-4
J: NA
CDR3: CASRGDIYEQYF

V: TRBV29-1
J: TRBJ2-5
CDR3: CSVGLGGETQYF

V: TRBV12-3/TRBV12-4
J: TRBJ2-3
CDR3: CASRAVGGTDTQYF

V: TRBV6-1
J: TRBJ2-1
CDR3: CASSVGTPYNEQFF

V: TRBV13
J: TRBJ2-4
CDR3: CASSLGAGVTKNIQYF

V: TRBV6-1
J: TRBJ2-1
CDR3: CASSAETSPRRGEQFF

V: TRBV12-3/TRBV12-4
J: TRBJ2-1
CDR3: CASRGITESSYNEQFF

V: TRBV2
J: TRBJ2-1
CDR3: CASSGLSGGPQNEQFF

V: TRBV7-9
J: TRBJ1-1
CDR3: CASSLTWGNTEAFF

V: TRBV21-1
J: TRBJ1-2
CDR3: CASRPGTQFYGYTF

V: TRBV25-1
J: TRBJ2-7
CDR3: CASSDSPYGQYF

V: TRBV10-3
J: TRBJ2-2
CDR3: CAISARLAGTGELFF

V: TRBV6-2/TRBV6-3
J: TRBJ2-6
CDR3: CASRRDRPGANVLTF

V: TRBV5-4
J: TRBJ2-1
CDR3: CASSFTSGRIRSYNEQFF

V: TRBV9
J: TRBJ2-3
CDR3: CASSLADPADTQYF

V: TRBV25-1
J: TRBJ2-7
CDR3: CASSRTAYEQYF

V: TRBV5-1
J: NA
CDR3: CASRVTAGVVEQYF

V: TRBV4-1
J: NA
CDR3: CASSPRGTSGINEQFF

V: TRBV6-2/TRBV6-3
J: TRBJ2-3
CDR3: CASSHDRVGTDTQYF

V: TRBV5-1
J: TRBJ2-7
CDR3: CASSLGASGRNYEQYF

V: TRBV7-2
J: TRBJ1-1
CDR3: CASSLVGRAFF

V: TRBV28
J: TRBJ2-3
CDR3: CASSLGGLANADTQYF

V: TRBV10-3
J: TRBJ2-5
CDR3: CAISESRVGNQETQYF

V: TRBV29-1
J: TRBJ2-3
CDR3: CSVLGLDTQYF

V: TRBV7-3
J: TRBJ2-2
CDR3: CASSPNPVTGELFF

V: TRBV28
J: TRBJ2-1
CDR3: CASSFWQMTYNEQFF

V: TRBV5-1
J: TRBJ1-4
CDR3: CASSLSGANEKLFF

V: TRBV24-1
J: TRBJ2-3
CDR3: CATSGEKGTDTQYF

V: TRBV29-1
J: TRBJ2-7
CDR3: CSVRTGGLDEQYF

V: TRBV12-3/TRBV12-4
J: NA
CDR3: CASSPAGSYEQYF

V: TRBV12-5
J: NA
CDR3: CASGLDQTGEQYF